This record covers a single T cell receptor (beta chain). This entry is derived from a study of identifying expanded T cells in peripheral blood. V lost 3 bases, J lost 3 bases, and 15 bases lay in between. The CDR3 covers 16 residues. Germline V CDR1 and CDR2: WNHNN, SYGVQD (reference sequence). Clones were sequenced by immunoSEQ multiplex PCR, and TCRdb holds only the in-frame ones, with some missing. The sample has about 100,000 clones, around 88% seen once; the top ten hold about a sixth. Collection occurred without any documented infections or immune events in donors. The specimen sequenced was blood. The receptor was isolated from a person aged 18-70 years in good health. This rearrangement joins TRBV10-1 to TRBJ2-1; D gene ambiguous. CDR3 DNA: TGCGCCAGCAGTGATCCGCCGGGCAGGTTCTACAATGAGCAGTTCTTC. Encoded protein: CASSDPPGRFYNEQFF.